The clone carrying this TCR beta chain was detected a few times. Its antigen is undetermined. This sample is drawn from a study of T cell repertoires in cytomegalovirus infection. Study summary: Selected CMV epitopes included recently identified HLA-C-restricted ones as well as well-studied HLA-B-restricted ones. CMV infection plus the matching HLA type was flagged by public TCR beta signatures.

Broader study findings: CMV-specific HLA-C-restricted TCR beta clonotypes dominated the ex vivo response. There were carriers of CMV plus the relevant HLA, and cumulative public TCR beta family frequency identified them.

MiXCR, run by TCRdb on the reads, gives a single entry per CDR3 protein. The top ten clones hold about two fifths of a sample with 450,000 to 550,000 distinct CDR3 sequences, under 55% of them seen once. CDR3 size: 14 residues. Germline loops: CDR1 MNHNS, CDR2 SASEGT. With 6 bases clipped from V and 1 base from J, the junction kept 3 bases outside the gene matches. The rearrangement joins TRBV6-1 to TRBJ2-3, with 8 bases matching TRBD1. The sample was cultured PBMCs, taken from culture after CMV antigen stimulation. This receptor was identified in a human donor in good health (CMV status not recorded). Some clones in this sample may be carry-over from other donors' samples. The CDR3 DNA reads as TGTGCCAGCAGGACAGGGGAGGGCACAGATACGCAGTATTTT. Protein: CASRTGEGTDTQYF.